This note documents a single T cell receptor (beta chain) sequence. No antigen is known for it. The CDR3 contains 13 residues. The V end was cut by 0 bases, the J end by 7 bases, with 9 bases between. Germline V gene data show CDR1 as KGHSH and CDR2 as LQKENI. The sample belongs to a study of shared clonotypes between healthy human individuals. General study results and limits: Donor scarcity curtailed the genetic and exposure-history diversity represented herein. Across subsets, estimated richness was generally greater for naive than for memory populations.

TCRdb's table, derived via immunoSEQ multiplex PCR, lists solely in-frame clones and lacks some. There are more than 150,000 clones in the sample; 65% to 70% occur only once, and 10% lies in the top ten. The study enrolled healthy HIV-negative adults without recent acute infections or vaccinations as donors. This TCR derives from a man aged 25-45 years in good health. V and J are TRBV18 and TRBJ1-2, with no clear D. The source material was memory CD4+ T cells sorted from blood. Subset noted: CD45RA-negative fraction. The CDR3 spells CASSPPVAPGYTF. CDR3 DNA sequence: TGTGCCAGCTCACCACCAGTAGCGCCTGGCTACACCTTC. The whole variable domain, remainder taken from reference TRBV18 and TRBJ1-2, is NAGVMQNPRHLVRRRGQEARLRCSPMKGHSHVYWYRQLPEEGLKFMVYLQKENIIDESGMPKERFSAEFPKEGPSILRIQQVVRGDSAAYFCASSPPVAPGYTFGSGTRLTVV.